This T cell receptor (beta chain) was sequenced in a study of regulatory T cells in long-lasting Graves disease. Time point specified: newly diagnosed GD, antithyroid drugs for less than 3 months. Extracted PBMC RNA gave rise to the TCR library. For TCR beta, libraries came from iRepertoire HTBI primers and Arm-PCR of CDR3 regions. TCRdb re-analysed the multiplex PCR reads in MiXCR, keeping a single row per CDR3 protein. This sample has about 430,000 distinct CDR3 sequences, with 14% to 15% found just once. This clonotype was observed many times. The antigen is undetermined. The CDR3 is made up of 12 amino acids. The V and J ends lost 0 bases and 1 base respectively, with 3 bases between them. CDR1 is DFQATT, CDR2 SNEGSKA, per germline (reference sequence). Study results and caveats: Examination was confined to peripheral blood, excluding thyroid tissue. Favoring TRBV28, TRBJ1-2 and TRBJ2-5 was a feature seen in persistent disease.

This sample was also put to use in a study of T cells in Graves' hyperthyroidism and ophthalmopathy. That source reports: The study used the HTBI primer set for a first-round RT-PCR of the TCR CDR3.

This sequence originates from a woman in her thirties or forties with Graves disease. The chain has TRBV20-1 and TRBJ2-5, with unresolved D. The source material was peripheral blood mononuclear cells (PBMCs), sampled at new diagnosis, from a patient treated with antithyroid drugs. CDR3 amino acids: CSARDFQETQYF. In nucleotides, the CDR3 is TGCAGTGCTAGAGACTTCCAAGAGACCCAGTACTTC.